These T cell receptor beta chains were read from a single sample in a study of cytomegalovirus exposure and HLA in healthy donors. Clones were read by immunoSEQ multiplex PCR, and TCRdb kept only the in-frame ones, dropping some. The repertoire shows around 52,000 clones; the top ten hold approximately 9.9%. The sequencing input was PBMCs. The receptors were sampled from a woman in her 50s in good health and CMV-seropositive. Both conserved end residues are part of each CDR3. The D gene is left open where the match is weak.

V gene	J gene	CDR3 length	D gene	CDR3 protein	CDR3 DNA
TRBV6-6	TRBJ1-3	11	.	CAVGGVNTIYF	TGTGCTGTGGGGGGGGTAAACACCATATATTTT
TRBV6-1	TRBJ2-7	14	TRBD1	CASRDRGKSYEQYF	TGTGCCAGCAGAGACAGGGGGAAGTCCTACGAGCAGTACTTC
TRBV6-5	TRBJ1-3	14	TRBD1	CASSYQQGANTIYF	TGTGCCAGCAGTTATCAACAGGGGGCCAACACCATATATTTT
TRBV11-1	TRBJ2-7	11	.	CASSRSGEQYF	TGTGCCAGCAGCCGTTCAGGCGAGCAGTACTTC
TRBV5-1	TRBJ1-2	15	.	CASSLESGASYGYTF	TGCGCCAGCAGCTTGGAGTCAGGGGCGAGCTATGGCTACACCTTC
TRBV5-1	TRBJ1-5	15	TRBD1	CASSLGGTGDQPQHF	TGCGCCAGCAGCTTGGGAGGGACAGGGGATCAGCCCCAGCATTTT
TRBV5-1	TRBJ2-1	15	.	CASSLAGQGGLEQFF	TGCGCCAGCAGCTTGGCCGGTCAGGGCGGTCTTGAGCAGTTCTTC
TRBV5-1	TRBJ2-1	14	TRBD2	CASSWTSGVNEQFF	TGCGCCAGCAGTTGGACTAGCGGGGTTAATGAGCAGTTCTTC
TRBV9	TRBJ1-6	13	.	CASSGGADSPLHF	TGTGCCAGCAGCGGTGGCGCGGATTCACCCCTCCACTTT
TRBV30	TRBJ2-3	17	TRBD2	CAWSVLGIWAGDGTQYF	TGTGCCTGGAGTGTACTGGGGATCTGGGCGGGAGACGGTACGCAGTATTTT
TRBV5-8	TRBJ1-4	17	TRBD1	CASSLSGTGTSVEKLFF	TGTGCCAGCAGCCTATCCGGGACAGGGACGTCAGTTGAAAAACTGTTTTTT
TRBV4-3	TRBJ1-6	16	TRBD1	CASSQRGDRAGSPLHF	TGCGCCAGCAGCCAAAGGGGAGACAGGGCGGGTTCACCCCTCCACTTT
TRBV6-5	TRBJ2-3	15	.	CASSYWRGSTDTQYF	TGTGCCAGCAGTTACTGGAGGGGCAGCACAGATACGCAGTATTTT
TRBV6-5	TRBJ2-1	14	TRBD1	CASRSGQRRNEQFF	TGTGCCAGCAGGTCGGGACAGAGAAGGAATGAGCAGTTCTTC
TRBV6-1	TRBJ2-7	14	TRBD1	CASSRTGSSYEQYF	TGTGCCAGCAGTCGGACAGGGAGCTCCTACGAGCAGTACTTC
TRBV10-3	TRBJ2-2	16	TRBD2	CAIRRTSGGGTGELFF	TGTGCCATCAGAAGGACTAGCGGGGGCGGCACCGGGGAGCTGTTTTTT
TRBV5-5	TRBJ2-7	18	TRBD1	CASSAAGTGGSNSYEQYF	TGTGCCAGCAGCGCAGCCGGGACAGGGGGCTCTAACTCCTACGAGCAGTACTTC
TRBV4-1	TRBJ2-7	17	TRBD1	CASSQVFPPGTDYEQYF	TGCGCCAGCAGCCAAGTCTTCCCCCCCGGGACAGACTACGAGCAGTACTTC
TRBV27	TRBJ2-1	16	.	CASSLNRASLSNEQFF	TGTGCCAGCAGTTTAAATCGGGCTAGCCTTAGCAATGAGCAGTTCTTC
TRBV28	TRBJ1-2	16	TRBD1	CASSTLSRQGNYGYTF	TGTGCCAGCAGTACGTTGTCTAGACAGGGAAACTATGGCTACACCTTC
TRBV30	TRBJ2-3	15	.	CAGSVGGAGTDTQYF	TGTGCCGGGAGTGTGGGGGGGGCTGGAACAGATACGCAGTATTTT
TRBV30	TRBJ1-1	13	.	CAWTGVLNTEAFF	TGTGCCTGGACAGGGGTGTTGAACACTGAAGCTTTCTTT
TRBV30	TRBJ2-1	14	.	CAWRWRGVYNEQFF	TGTGCCTGGAGATGGCGGGGTGTATACAATGAGCAGTTCTTC
TRBV7-9	TRBJ1-1	13	.	CASSRAGGTATFF	TGTGCCAGCAGCCGGGCGGGGGGGACCGCGACTTTCTTT
TRBV28	TRBJ1-1	12	.	CASSAGVTEAFF	TGTGCCAGCAGTGCGGGGGTAACTGAAGCTTTCTTT
TRBV7-9	TRBJ1-6	16	TRBD1	CASSVQGQTYNSPLHF	TGTGCCAGCAGCGTACAGGGGCAAACCTATAATTCACCCCTCCACTTT
TRBV7-2	TRBJ1-2	15	.	CASSFREGGNYGYTF	TGTGCCAGCAGCTTCCGGGAGGGGGGGAACTATGGCTACACCTTC
TRBV7-9	TRBJ1-3	16	.	CASSPPAGTVGNTIYF	TGTGCCAGCAGCCCCCCGGCGGGAACTGTTGGAAACACCATATATTTT
TRBV6-5	TRBJ2-1	16	TRBD2	CASSYRAGTSGNEQFF	TGTGCCAGCAGTTACCGGGCGGGGACTAGCGGAAATGAGCAGTTCTTC
TRBV7-2	TRBJ2-2	17	TRBD2	CASSFSGRARNTGELFF	TGTGCCAGCAGCTTTAGCGGGAGGGCCAGGAACACCGGGGAGCTGTTTTTT
TRBV19	TRBJ1-1	12	TRBD1	CASSRDSIEAFF	TGTGCCAGTAGTAGGGACAGCATTGAAGCTTTCTTT
TRBV6-5	TRBJ1-1	12	TRBD1	CASSSPGTVAFF	TGTGCCAGCAGTTCCCCGGGGACAGTCGCTTTCTTT
TRBV7-2	TRBJ1-1	15	.	CASSPRERLNTEAFF	TGTGCCAGCAGCCCCAGAGAGCGATTGAACACTGAAGCTTTCTTT
TRBV9	TRBJ2-3	16	.	CASSVSPSSFTDTQYF	TGTGCCAGCAGCGTAAGTCCTTCTAGCTTCACAGATACGCAGTATTTT
TRBV29-1	TRBJ1-2	11	.	CSVQGNYGYTF	TGCAGCGTTCAGGGAAACTATGGCTACACCTTC
TRBV6-1	TRBJ1-1	14	TRBD1	CASKGDRMNTEAFF	TGTGCCAGCAAGGGGGACAGGATGAACACTGAAGCTTTCTTT
TRBV11-2	TRBJ2-7	14	.	CASSIAPTVGEQYF	TGTGCCAGCAGCATAGCGCCGACAGTCGGCGAGCAGTACTTC
TRBV7-2	TRBJ2-1	15	TRBD2	CASSPISGSTHEQFF	TGTGCCAGCAGCCCCATTAGCGGGAGCACCCATGAGCAGTTCTTC
TRBV6-6	TRBJ2-2	15	TRBD2	CASTDPSGGTGELFF	TGTGCCAGCACCGATCCTAGCGGGGGGACCGGGGAGCTGTTTTTT
TRBV30	TRBJ2-7	13	TRBD1	CAWSVPGQGLKYF	TGTGCCTGGAGTGTCCCGGGACAGGGTTTAAAGTACTTC
TRBV5-8	TRBJ1-2	15	TRBD1	CASSAWGGRGDGYTF	TGTGCCAGCAGCGCCTGGGGAGGCAGGGGGGATGGCTACACCTTC
TRBV28	TRBJ1-2	13	.	CASSRTANYGYTF	TGTGCCAGCAGCCGGACAGCCAACTATGGCTACACCTTC
TRBV19	TRBJ1-5	15	.	CASSPWAEGSQPQHF	TGTGCCAGTAGTCCCTGGGCGGAGGGGAGTCAGCCCCAGCATTTT
TRBV6-1	TRBJ2-7	18	.	CASSDPPGAVPGGREQYF	TGTGCCAGCAGTGACCCACCGGGGGCAGTGCCAGGGGGACGCGAGCAGTACTTC
TRBV11-1	TRBJ2-6	17	TRBD1	CASSPGTGGSGANVLTF	TGTGCCAGCAGCCCCGGGACAGGGGGCTCTGGGGCCAACGTCCTGACTTTC